Shown below are 5 T cell receptor beta chains from a single sample sequenced in a study of T cells in women clearing cervical HPV infection. Measured with immunoSEQ multiplex PCR; TCRdb has only the in-frame clones, and not every one. This table holds about 26,000 clones. Sequenced input: blood buffy coat. The receptors were sampled from a woman aged 18 to 69 with a cervical HPV16 infection that either progressed to CIN3+ or cleared (not recorded which).

CDR3 protein: CASSPASGEYEQYF. The CDR3 DNA, read in part, is TGTGCCAGCTCACCGGCTAGCGGGGAGTACGAG. V gene TRBV18 combines with J gene TRBJ2-7; TRBD2 matches at 9 bases. The missing CDR3 end, 3 residues past where the read stops, is filled in from the germline J gene. V shed 3 bases, J shed 4 bases, and the junction held 4 bases outside the gene matches. The V gene's germline CDR1 is KGHSH and CDR2 LQKENI. This CDR3 comprises 14 residues.

A remark on this clone: The CDR3 end lies 3 residues beyond the end of the read and is filled in from the germline J gene. The chain carries TRBV7-9 and TRBJ2-1; D unresolved. Deletions cut 8 bases from V and 2 bases from J, with 13 bases between. The CDR3 sequence is 14 residues long. Germline V gene data show CDR1 as SEHNR and CDR2 as FQNEAQ (reference sequence). CDR3 DNA (partial): TGTGCCAGCGAGGCCGACTGGACCTACAATGAG. Protein product: CASEADWTYNE. The whole CDR3 is CASEADWTYNEQFF.

CDR3 sequence: CASSGGYSGANVLFF. Incomplete CDR3 DNA: TGTGCCAGCAGTGGGGGCTACTCTGGGGCCAACGTA. This sequence joins TRBV2 and TRBJ1-4; maybe TRBD1 (5 bases). The CDR3 end is not reached by the read, which stops 3 residues before it; the germline J gene fills it in. Germline loops: CDR1 SNHLY, CDR2 FYNNEI. The CDR3 consists of 15 residues.

Comments on this clone: The read halts 3 residues ahead of the CDR3 end, with the missing end drawn from the germline J gene. The chain combines TRBV5-6 with TRBJ1-6; 7 nucleotides align to TRBD1. CDR1 and CDR2 (germline): SGHDT, YYEEEE. This CDR3 region has 13 residues. The V gene end was trimmed by 7 bases and the J gene end by 7 bases; junction bases not matched to a gene: 5. This CDR3 reads CASSRDSNSPLHF. CDR3 DNA, as far as it was read: TGTGCCAGCTCCCGGGACAGCAATTCACCC.

Regarding this clone: One end of the junction varies from germline; a read error may be responsible. The read comes to an end 3 residues before the CDR3 does, leaving the germline J gene to fill in the end. The chain combines TRBV7-9 with TRBJ1-2; TRBD1 is a possible D gene (6 bases). This CDR3 is built from 15 residues. Germline-derived CDR1 and CDR2 are SEHNR and FQNEAQ (reference sequence). CDR3 loop: CASSFGGAARYDYTF. Incomplete CDR3 DNA: TGTGCCAGCAGCTTCGGGGGGGCAGCGCGCTATGAC.